The 29 T cell receptor beta chains reported below all come from one sample, sequenced in a study of CD4 T cells in relation to SARS-CoV-2 and coronaviruses. Clones were sequenced by immunoSEQ multiplex PCR, and TCRdb holds only the in-frame ones, with some missing. Among about 70,000 clones listed, 87% were seen once. The unexposed donors gave CD4+ T cells in 2011-2018, prior to COVID-19. Sequences were obtained from memory CD4+ T cells from PBMCs. Receptors originate from a human donor in good health.

This rearrangement joins TRBV27 to TRBJ1-1; D unclear. Trimming pared 6 bases from V and 1 base from J, leaving 3 bases between. CDR3 length: 11 residues. Looked up from germline, CDR1 is MNHEY and CDR2 is SMNVEV (reference sequence). CDR3 protein: CASRKNTEAFF. CDR3 bases: TGTGCCAGCAGGAAGAACACTGAAGCTTTCTTT.

The chain recombines TRBV7-2 with TRBJ2-3, with TRBD2 identical over 7 bases. This CDR3 has 14 amino acids. The J segment lost 6 bases and the V segment lost 1 base, leaving 4 bases of the junction unmatched. Germline V gives CDR1 SGHTA, CDR2 FQGNSA. CDR3 protein: CASSLGVGGDTQYF. CDR3 DNA: TGTGCCAGCAGCTTAGGGGTCGGGGGGGATACGCAGTATTTT.

The chain couples TRBV18 to TRBJ2-1, with 9 bases fitting TRBD2. The CDR3 runs 15 residues. Germline V lookup: CDR1 KGHSH, CDR2 LQKENI. V was pared by 1 base and J by 5 bases, with 3 bases of the junction left unmatched. As DNA, the CDR3 is TGTGCCAGCTCACCACTACTAGCGGGTAACAATGAGCAGTTCTTC. This gives the protein CASSPLLAGNNEQFF.

This chain's CDR3 is CATRVGYTGELFF. CDR3 in DNA: TGTGCCACCAGAGTTGGTTATACCGGGGAGCTGTTTTTT. V usage is TRBV15 and J usage is TRBJ2-2; D is ambiguous. The CDR3 totals 13 residues. Germline V lookup: CDR1 LNHNV, CDR2 YYDKDF (reference sequence). V was shortened by 6 bases and J by 5 bases, with 10 bases between the two germline ends.

V is TRBV10-3 and J is TRBJ2-2, with 15 bases aligning to TRBD2. Germline assignment: CDR1 ENHRY and CDR2 SYGVKD. The CDR3 length is 14 residues. The V gene end was trimmed by 4 bases and the J gene end by 10 bases; junction bases not matched to a gene: 1. The CDR3 spells CAISGTSGREELFF. The CDR3, as DNA: TGTGCCATCAGTGGGACTAGCGGGAGGGAGGAGCTGTTTTTT.

The rearrangement uses TRBV28 and TRBJ1-1; the D gene is possibly TRBD1 (6 bases). Germline V gene lookup returns CDR1 MDHEN and CDR2 SYDVKM. This CDR3 has 15 residues. V lost 5 bases, J lost 4 bases, and 17 bases lay in between. The CDR3 loop reads CASSTPRQVGTEAFF. CDR3 in DNA: TGTGCCAGCAGTACTCCCCGACAGGTAGGCACTGAAGCTTTCTTT.

CDR3 in amino acids: CASSPGTGPYGYTF. CDR3 DNA: TGTGCCAGTAGTCCCGGGACAGGGCCCTATGGCTACACCTTC. The chain links TRBV19 to TRBJ1-2; TRBD1 matches at 9 bases. V lost 5 bases to trimming and J lost 4 bases; unmatched junction nucleotides: 5. The CDR3 has 14 residues. Germline V lookup: CDR1 LNHDA, CDR2 SQIVND (reference sequence).

The chain joins TRBV6-2 or TRBV6-3 to TRBJ2-7; no clear D gene. Germline assignment: CDR1 MNHEY and CDR2 SVGEGT. With 4 bases removed from V and 3 bases from J, the gap between germline ends came to 10 bases. The CDR3 runs to 13 residues. CDR3 bases: TGTGCCAGCAGTTCCTACAGCTACTACGAGCAGTACTTC. It is translated as CASSSYSYYEQYF.

The J gene is TRBJ2-3, the V gene TRBV7-9; no definite D call. This CDR3 has 14 residues. V was trimmed by 0 bases and J by 6 bases, leaving 10 bases between them. The germline V gene encodes CDR1 SEHNR and CDR2 FQNEAQ (reference sequence). CDR3 coding DNA: TGTGCCAGCAGCTTAGCTGGACCGCTTGATACGCAGTATTTT. Residues: CASSLAGPLDTQYF.

The chain couples TRBV10-3 to TRBJ2-7; TRBD2 aligns across 12 bases. Per germline, CDR1 ENHRY and CDR2 SYGVKD. The CDR3 has 15 amino acids. Trimming removed 10 bases from V and 4 bases from J; junction bases left unmatched: 11. CDR3: CATRLAGEKGYEQYF. In nucleotides, the CDR3 is TGTGCCACCCGACTAGCGGGAGAGAAGGGATACGAGCAGTACTTC.

This rearrangement joins TRBV3-1 (or the pseudogene TRBV3-2) to TRBJ2-7; a possible D gene is TRBD1 (5 bases). Trimming shortened V by 0 bases and J by 1 base, and 16 bases separated the two germline ends. The germline gives CDR1 LGHDT, CDR2 YNNKEL (reference sequence). The CDR3 length is 17 residues. The CDR3 spells CASSQDRAGYGSYEQYF. The DNA for the CDR3 is TGTGCCAGCAGCCAAGATAGGGCAGGGTATGGGTCCTACGAGCAGTACTTC.

The genes are TRBV5-1 and TRBJ1-3, with a tentative D call TRBD1 (5 bases). The ends were cut back, 1 base at V and 3 bases at J, with 8 bases in the middle. Germline lookup yields CDR1 SGHRS and CDR2 YFSETQ. The CDR3 is made up of 14 amino acids. The CDR3 DNA reads TGCGCCAGCAGCTTGTCAGGGAGTGGAAACACCATATATTTT. This codes for CASSLSGSGNTIYF.

The chain links TRBV5-1 to TRBJ2-5; unclear D gene. Germline loops: CDR1 SGHRS, CDR2 YFSETQ. Trimming took 2 bases from V and 5 from J, leaving 13 bases between them. This CDR3 is 14 amino acids long. The CDR3 DNA follows: TGCGCCAGCAGCTTTTCACAAGGTGGGGAGACCCAGTACTTC. It yields the protein CASSFSQGGETQYF.

The V gene is TRBV25-1, the J gene TRBJ1-4; the D is unclear. The germline gives CDR1 MGHDK, CDR2 SYGVNS. The CDR3 is 16 amino acids. V shed 1 base and J shed 2 bases, with 11 bases lying between them. The CDR3, as DNA: TGTGCCAGCAGTGAATCCGGACGGGTGACTAATGAAAAACTGTTTTTT. This translates into CASSESGRVTNEKLFF.

This chain links TRBV12-3 or TRBV12-4 with TRBJ1-4; D gene uncertain. With 3 bases removed from V and 7 bases from J, the gap between germline ends came to 9 bases. The CDR3 loop spans 13 amino acids. CDR3 amino acids: CASSFRRSEKLFF. The CDR3 DNA reads as TGTGCCAGCAGTTTCAGAAGGAGTGAAAAACTGTTTTTT.

V gene TRBV6-5 combines with J gene TRBJ1-2; D not resolved. V shed 0 bases and J shed 5 bases, with 13 bases lying between them. CDR3 length: 15 amino acids. The germline V gene has CDR1 MNHEY and CDR2 SVGAGI. CDR3 sequence: CASSYSKGRGYGYTF. CDR3 nucleotide sequence: TGTGCCAGCAGTTACTCGAAGGGAAGAGGGTATGGCTACACCTTC.

The chain uses TRBV9 and TRBJ2-3; D may be TRBD2 (5 bases). V was shortened by 0 bases and J by 5 bases, with 16 bases between the two germline ends. CDR1 SGDLS and CDR2 YYNGEE come from the germline V gene. The CDR3 has 16 residues. CDR3 in amino acids: CASSVESEGTGDTQYF. The CDR3 region has the DNA TGTGCCAGCAGCGTAGAAAGTGAGGGCACGGGAGATACGCAGTATTTT.

This clone is a singleton in its sample. The chain joins TRBV7-9 to TRBJ1-2; no firm D call. V lost 5 bases and J 6 bases, leaving 16 bases between the germline ends. The germline CDR1 and CDR2 sequences are SEHNR and FQNEAQ (reference sequence). This CDR3 has 14 amino acids. In DNA form, the CDR3 reads TGTGCCAGCAGCCCCGTGTTTCGTCGGAATGGCTACACCTTC. This translates into CASSPVFRRNGYTF.

The genes are TRBV25-1 and TRBJ1-3, with D maybe TRBD1 (5 bases). From germline, CDR1 is MGHDK and CDR2 SYGVNS. The V and J ends lost 1 base and 0 bases respectively, with 16 bases between them. CDR3 length equals 18 residues. The CDR3 spells CASSEWGGRGSSGNTIYF. In DNA, the CDR3 is TGTGCCAGCAGTGAATGGGGGGGTAGGGGAAGCTCTGGAAACACCATATATTTT.

The chain combines TRBV18 with TRBJ1-1; 8 bases match TRBD1. The CDR3 totals 14 residues. The germline CDR1 and CDR2 sequences are KGHSH and LQKENI. With V trimmed by 1 base and J by 5 bases, 3 bases remained unmatched. In DNA form, the CDR3 reads TGTGCCAGCTCACCACAACAGGGGGGGACTGAAGCTTTCTTT. As protein: CASSPQQGGTEAFF.

This clone was recorded once. The chain links TRBV11-1 to TRBJ2-6, with D unclear. Germline-derived CDR1 and CDR2 are SGHAT and FQDESV (reference sequence). The CDR3 sequence is 15 residues long. Trimming pared 0 bases from V and 2 bases from J, leaving 5 bases between. CDR3 DNA sequence: TGTGCCAGCAGCTTAGCTGGAGCTGGGGCCAACGTCCTGACTTTC. This sequence encodes CASSLAGAGANVLTF.

The chain links TRBV2 to TRBJ1-4; 9 bases are shared with TRBD1. From germline, CDR1 is SNHLY and CDR2 FYNNEI. The CDR3 runs 15 residues. Trimming took 4 bases from V and 6 from J; bases not matched to a gene: 6. CDR3 amino acids: CASSAQGAGDEKLFF. The CDR3 DNA sequence: TGTGCCAGCAGTGCACAGGGGGCCGGTGATGAAAAACTGTTTTTT.

This sequence joins TRBV4-3 and TRBJ1-4, with D perhaps matching TRBD1 (5 bases). V lost 0 bases and J lost 5, with 13 bases in between. This CDR3 comprises 16 residues. Germline assignment: CDR1 LGHNA and CDR2 YSLEER. CDR3 loop: CASSQDHAGPNEKLFF. CDR3 coding DNA: TGCGCCAGCAGCCAAGATCATGCGGGGCCGAATGAAAAACTGTTTTTT.

V is TRBV7-3 and J is TRBJ1-2; possible D gene TRBD1, 6 bases. CDR3 length equals 13 residues. The germline gives CDR1 SGHTA, CDR2 FQGTGA. Trimming took off 5 bases at V and 8 bases at J, with 15 bases between the two ends. DNA for the CDR3: TGTGCCAGCAGCCCCAGTGGGGGCGGGGGCTACACCTTC. It yields the protein CASSPSGGGGYTF.

V gene TRBV28 combines with J gene TRBJ2-7; 9 nucleotides line up with TRBD1. The CDR3 has 13 residues. Germline V CDR1 and CDR2: MDHEN, SYDVKM. V was pared by 7 bases and J by 2 bases, with 3 bases of the junction left unmatched. Written as DNA, the CDR3 is TGTGCCAGCATCGGACAGGGGCCCTACGAGCAGTACTTC. Amino acids: CASIGQGPYEQYF.

The rearrangement links TRBV11-2 to TRBJ2-5, with D unresolved. The CDR3 spans 13 residues. The ends were cut back, 5 bases at V and 1 base at J, with 8 bases in the middle. CDR1 is SGHAT and CDR2 is FQNNGV in the germline V gene. CDR3 amino acids: CASSLLFQETQYF. The CDR3 bases are TGTGCCAGCAGCCTACTTTTCCAAGAGACCCAGTACTTC. The whole variable domain, filled in from reference TRBV11-2 and TRBJ2-5, reads EAGVAQSPRYKIIEKRQSVAFWCNPISGHATLYWYQQILGQGPKLLIQFQNNGVVDDSQLPKDRFSAERLKGVDSTLKIQPAKLEDSAVYLCASSLLFQETQYFGPGTRLLVL.

The V and J genes are TRBV24-1 and TRBJ2-7, with D possibly being TRBD1 or TRBD2 (7 bases each). With 4 bases removed from V and 0 bases from J, the gap between germline ends came to 15 bases. There are 16 residues in the CDR3. Germline V gene sequence: CDR1 KGHDR, CDR2 SFDVKD. The CDR3 spells CATSETGEGASYEQYF. The CDR3 nucleotides read TGTGCCACCAGTGAGACCGGGGAGGGGGCCTCCTACGAGCAGTACTTC.

The J gene is TRBJ2-3, the V gene TRBV4-2; 12 nucleotides match TRBD2. This CDR3 has 18 amino acids. Germline loops: CDR1 LGHNA, CDR2 YNFKEQ. The V segment lost 0 bases and the J segment 0 bases; nucleotides outside the gene matches: 4. Written as DNA, the CDR3 is TGTGCCAGCAGCCAAGAAGGGACTAGCGGGCCTAGCACAGATACGCAGTATTTT. This encodes CASSQEGTSGPSTDTQYF.

On this clone itself: Mismatch with germline at one junction end may stem from a read error. This sequence joins TRBV2 and TRBJ2-7, with TRBD2 matching over 7 bases. The CDR3 is 13 residues long. From germline, CDR1 is SNHLY and CDR2 FYNNEI. The CDR3 coding sequence is TGTGCCAGCAGTGAAGGGCCCGCCGCAGCGGGATGCTTC. This gives the protein CASSEGPAAAGCF.